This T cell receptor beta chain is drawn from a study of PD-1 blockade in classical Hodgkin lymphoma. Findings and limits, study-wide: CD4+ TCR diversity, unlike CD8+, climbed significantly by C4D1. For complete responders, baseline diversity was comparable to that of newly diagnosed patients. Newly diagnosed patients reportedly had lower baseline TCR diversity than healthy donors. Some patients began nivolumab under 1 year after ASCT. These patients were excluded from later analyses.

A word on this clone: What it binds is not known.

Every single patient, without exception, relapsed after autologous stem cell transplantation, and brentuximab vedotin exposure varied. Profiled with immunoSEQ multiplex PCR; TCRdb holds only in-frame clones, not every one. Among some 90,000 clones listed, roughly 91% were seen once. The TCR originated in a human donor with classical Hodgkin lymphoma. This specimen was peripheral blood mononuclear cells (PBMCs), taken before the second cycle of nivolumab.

The DNA of the CDR3 is TGTGCCAGCAGCTTAGAGTGGAGCTCCTACAATGAGCAGTTCTTC. Protein sequence: CASSLEWSSYNEQFF. J is TRBJ2-1 and V is TRBV7-3; unclear D gene. Germline loops: CDR1 SGHTA, CDR2 FQGTGA. The CDR3 extends over 15 amino acids. Trimming took 2 bases from V and 0 from J, leaving 8 bases between them.